A single T cell receptor (beta chain) is shown here with its context. This clonotype has just a few counts. What antigen it recognizes has not been identified. No clone much larger than this one lies a single base away; base qualities are absent. All donors were healthy Caucasians. The twin cohort consisted of three pairs of female monozygotic twins, all aged roughly 18 to 30 years. Positive isolation kits from Invitrogen were used to isolate CD4+ and CD8+ T cell populations. The library was obtained by 5' RACE. Sequencing used an Illumina HiSeq 2000. Template switching added a universal primer binding site, and the final cDNA carried a unique molecular identifier that allowed TCR cDNA molecules to be counted accurately. Specific primers in the conserved constant-segment region were used to synthesize first-strand cDNA for the TCR alpha and beta chains. To control for contamination, every cDNA library carried two barcodes: a SMART-Mk sample barcode plus Illumina barcodes. TruSeq adapter sequences and Illumina sample barcodes were added in two successive PCR steps. The TCR alpha and beta cDNA libraries were sequenced on the Illumina HiSeq platform using custom primers. On the authors' methods: Unique molecular identifiers were extracted from raw reads with MiGEC, and CDR3 positions were determined with MiXCR. For each individual, recombination models were inferred using an EM algorithm with the repgenHMM and IGoR tools. Shared clonotype analysis was performed with the tcR package in R, normalizing sharing by the product of cloneset sizes. Out-of-frame nonproductive sequences were analyzed to study raw recombination free of thymic and clonal selection effects. TCRdb trimmed the raw reads at Q25, called clones with MiXCR and kept productive beta chains. Rows matching on CDR3 protein sequence are summarized as one entry with the most common DNA and genes. These V and J calls rely on TCRdb rather than the paper's analysis. Within this sample are some 320,000 distinct CDR3 sequences, with about 12% of them counted one time only. Around 7.2% of the sample lies in the top ten.

This sample is drawn from a study of identical twins listed by TCRdb under 2016. About the full investigation: To test whether fetal clonotypes persist, the study used deep sequencing on TCR alpha and beta repertoires from monozygotic twins, unrelated adults of various ages, and cord blood. Replicate twin experiments were performed at different times using different library preparation protocols to rule out contamination.

Study-wide conclusions, independent of this receptor: Recombination models systematically underestimated out-of-frame TCR alpha sharing in monozygotic twins but agreed with sharing between unrelated individuals. In beta out-of-frame sequences, excess twin sharing was weaker, because having fewer shared sequences lowered the signal-to-noise ratio. Because the same donors could not be followed over many years, the conclusions depended on cross-sectional statistical analysis. Compared with coincidental sharing between unrelated individuals, an excess of low generation-probability sequences was observed among out-of-frame TCR alpha sequences shared between twins. Zero-insertion analyses could be partly confounded by invariant T cells such as MAIT and iNKT, though diverse VJ usage argued against such confounding for most clonotypes. Fewer insertions were carried by abundant cord blood beta clonotypes; a weaker similar trend was observed in young adult naive repertoires, while no such trend was observed in memory repertoires.

The CDR3, from cysteine to phenylalanine, totals 15 residues. Only the CDR3 region is kept as DNA, spanning 45 bases read in frame from base 1. The germline V gene specifies SGDLS as CDR1 and YYNGEE as CDR2. The germline ends are 11 bases apart after V is trimmed by 0 bases and J by 2 bases. These data also featured in a second study, about yellow fever vaccine responses in identical twins. Reported in the second study: The T cell response to vaccination in identical twins was reported by the authors to appear partly convergent and partly personalized. In identical twins, the study followed T cell clones that responded to the vaccine with precision.

The TCR comes from a woman under 30 in good health. The chain is made from TRBV9 and TRBJ2-5; the D gene lacks a confident call. Sequences were obtained from CD8+ T cells sorted from blood. The CDR3 protein sequence reads: CASSVGSGEQETQYF. The DNA sequence is as follows: TGTGCCAGCAGCGTAGGATCTGGCGAGCAAGAGACCCAGTACTTC.